These 29 T cell receptor beta chains originate from one sample sequenced in a study of shared clonotypes between healthy human individuals. Assay used: immunoSEQ multiplex PCR; TCRdb lists only in-frame clones, some missing. The sample contains some 630,000 clones, roughly 78% of which appear only once. Sequencing used memory CD4+ T cells sorted from blood. The subset: CD45RA-negative fraction. These receptors were collected from a woman between 25 and 40 years old in good health.

This sequence joins TRBV28 and TRBJ2-5, with a tentative D call TRBD1 (6 bases). From germline, CDR1 is MDHEN and CDR2 SYDVKM. This CDR3 comprises 16 residues. Deletions cut 3 bases from V and 0 bases from J, with 14 bases between. CDR3 region: CASSFGADRYQETQYF. The CDR3 region has the DNA TGTGCCAGCAGTTTCGGTGCCGACAGGTACCAAGAGACCCAGTACTTC. Full variable domain (outside the CDR3, taken from reference TRBV28 and TRBJ2-5): DVKVTQSSRYLVKRTGEKVFLECVQDMDHENMFWYRQDPGLGLRLIYFSYDVKMKEKGDIPEGYSVSREKKERFSLILESASTNQTSMYLCASSFGADRYQETQYFGPGTRLLVL.

There are a few counts of this clone. This chain uses TRBV7-9 with TRBJ1-1; D gene uncertain. Germline V gives CDR1 SEHNR, CDR2 FQNEAQ (reference sequence). The ends were cut back, 0 bases at V and 11 bases at J, with 13 bases in the middle. This CDR3 region has 13 residues. The DNA for the CDR3 is TGTGCCAGCAGCTTAGCGCTCGGGGAGAAGGCTTTCTTT. Encoded protein: CASSLALGEKAFF.

The V gene is TRBV5-4, the J gene TRBJ2-5; 8 bases align to TRBD2. The CDR3 covers 14 residues. Unmatched junction bases numbered 7, after V lost 5 bases and J lost 4 bases. Per germline, CDR1 SGHNT and CDR2 YYREEE (reference sequence). The CDR3 is CASRDGAGGETQYF. The CDR3 DNA reads TGTGCCAGCAGGGATGGGGCGGGAGGAGAGACCCAGTACTTC.

The genes are TRBV14 and TRBJ1-2, with 8 positions matching TRBD1. The trim removed 5 bases at V and 2 bases at J, leaving 10 bases unmatched. The CDR3 length is 16 residues. The germline CDR1 and CDR2 sequences are SGHDN and FVKESK. The CDR3: CASSSGGQGANYGYTF. In DNA form, the CDR3 reads TGTGCCAGCAGCTCAGGCGGACAGGGAGCAAACTATGGCTACACCTTC.

The CDR3 nucleotides are TGTGCCAGTAGTATAGTCCCAGGGCGCTCCTACGAGCAGTACTTC. Amino acid sequence: CASSIVPGRSYEQYF. J is TRBJ2-7 and V is TRBV19; weak D call: TRBD1 (5 bases). V lost 1 base to trimming and J lost 0 bases, with 10 bases between them. Germline V gene data show CDR1 as LNHDA and CDR2 as SQIVND (reference sequence). The CDR3 is made up of 15 amino acids. Full variable domain (rest looked up from reference TRBV19 and TRBJ2-7): DGGITQSPKYLFRKEGQNVTLSCEQNLNHDAMYWYRQDPGQGLRLIYYSQIVNDFQKGDIAEGYSVSREKKESFPLTVTSAQKNPTAFYLCASSIVPGRSYEQYFGPGTRLTVT.

This clone was found many times. The DNA for the CDR3 is TGTGCCAGCAGCTTAGTACCGCTGTTCAGCGAGCAGTACTTC. This translates into CASSLVPLFSEQYF. The rearrangement joins TRBV11-1 to TRBJ2-7; D is undetermined. V was trimmed by 1 base and J by 6 bases, leaving 13 bases between them. In germline, CDR1 is SGHAT, CDR2 FQDESV (reference sequence). This CDR3 has 14 residues.

This clone has a handful of counts. The V call is TRBV19, the J call TRBJ1-1; D uncertain. The CDR3 length is 14 residues. The ends were cut back, 5 bases at V and 3 bases at J, with 13 bases in the middle. Looked up from germline, CDR1 is LNHDA and CDR2 is SQIVND (reference sequence). The CDR3 DNA reads TGTGCCAGTAGTGCCAGCTCAGGATACACTGAAGCTTTCTTT. This encodes CASSASSGYTEAFF. Variable domain in full (rest from reference TRBV19 and TRBJ1-1): DGGITQSPKYLFRKEGQNVTLSCEQNLNHDAMYWYRQDPGQGLRLIYYSQIVNDFQKGDIAEGYSVSREKKESFPLTVTSAQKNPTAFYLCASSASSGYTEAFFGQGTRLTVV.

This clone has only one observation. V and J are TRBV18 and TRBJ1-1; 8 bases map to TRBD1. Germline-derived CDR1 and CDR2 are KGHSH and LQKENI. The CDR3 sequence is 14 residues long. The ends lost 2 bases at V and 7 bases at J; junction bases unmatched: 6. The CDR3 bases are TGTGCCAGCTCACCAAGGACAGGGAGGGGTGAAGCTTTCTTT. It is translated as CASSPRTGRGEAFF.

V gene TRBV28 combines with J gene TRBJ2-7; 9 bases are a match to TRBD2. The trim removed 5 bases at V and 4 bases at J, leaving 9 bases unmatched. Germline V CDR1 and CDR2: MDHEN, SYDVKM. This CDR3 region has 15 residues. The CDR3 DNA reads as TGTGCCAGCAGTCCCAATAGCGGGAGTGGTTACGAGCAGTACTTC. Its translation: CASSPNSGSGYEQYF.

J is TRBJ2-1 and V is TRBV18, with a possible D match to TRBD1 (6 bases). V was pared by 3 bases and J by 0 bases, with 15 bases between. Germline V gene data show CDR1 as KGHSH and CDR2 as LQKENI. This CDR3 comprises 17 residues. CDR3 amino acids: CASSPLGQSSSYNEQFF. As DNA, the CDR3 is TGTGCCAGCTCACCCCTTGGACAGTCGAGCTCCTACAATGAGCAGTTCTTC.

This clone has only one observation. This chain links TRBV28 with TRBJ1-5; D gene ambiguous. V gave up 5 bases and J gave up 6 bases, with 11 bases separating them. CDR1 and CDR2 from the germline V gene are MDHEN and SYDVKM. This CDR3 has 13 residues. The DNA of the CDR3 is TGTGCCAGCAGTCCGATAGTGGTTCAGCCCCAGCATTTT. Its translation: CASSPIVVQPQHF.

This chain uses TRBV19 with TRBJ2-1; D is undetermined. The V end was cut by 4 bases, the J end by 0 bases, with 4 bases between. The germline CDR1 and CDR2 sequences are LNHDA and SQIVND (reference sequence). CDR3 length: 13 residues. The CDR3 region has the DNA TGTGCCAGTAGTACCGACTCCTACAATGAGCAGTTCTTC. The encoded protein is CASSTDSYNEQFF.

The chain is built from TRBV18 and TRBJ1-3; D is unresolved. The germline CDR1 and CDR2 sequences are KGHSH and LQKENI. The CDR3 is made up of 16 amino acids. V lost 3 bases and J 4 bases, leaving 16 bases between the germline ends. This CDR3 is CASSPEPRGQGNTIYF. The CDR3 coding sequence is TGTGCCAGCTCACCGGAGCCCCGAGGGCAGGGAAACACCATATATTTT.

This clone came up a few times. The rearrangement links TRBV5-4 to TRBJ2-5; a possible D gene is TRBD2 (6 bases). V was shortened by 0 bases and J by 2 bases, with 20 bases between the two germline ends. The CDR3 covers 18 residues. The V gene's germline CDR1 is SGHNT and CDR2 YYREEE (reference sequence). CDR3 protein: CASSLAVLSGRGQETQYF. The CDR3 DNA follows: TGTGCCAGCAGCTTGGCCGTGTTGAGCGGGCGCGGACAAGAGACCCAGTACTTC.

The CDR3 region is CASSQDASINTQYF. The CDR3 region has the DNA TGCGCCAGCAGCCAAGACGCTTCTATTAATACGCAGTATTTT. The rearrangement uses TRBV4-1 and TRBJ2-3, with unresolved D. Germline CDR1 reads MGHRA; CDR2 reads YSYEKL. V lost 0 bases and J 7 bases, leaving 11 bases between the germline ends. This CDR3 comprises 14 residues.

The rearrangement uses TRBV5-1 and TRBJ2-7; 9 nucleotides match TRBD1. The CDR3 is made up of 15 amino acids. Germline lookup yields CDR1 SGHRS and CDR2 YFSETQ. The V segment lost 0 bases and the J segment 1 base; nucleotides outside the gene matches: 2. The CDR3 DNA reads as TGCGCCAGCAGCTTGGAGGGACAGGGTTCCTACGAGCAGTACTTC. Translating gives CASSLEGQGSYEQYF.

The rearrangement links TRBV5-1 to TRBJ2-7; D gene uncertain. The CDR3 consists of 12 residues. V lost 0 bases, J lost 7 bases, and 8 bases lay in between. The germline V gene encodes CDR1 SGHRS and CDR2 YFSETQ. The CDR3 DNA sequence: TGCGCCAGCAGCTTGGGGGCTGGAGAGCAGTACTTC. Its translation is CASSLGAGEQYF.

This clone appeared a few times. The chain uses TRBV10-2 and TRBJ1-5; TRBD1 matches at 10 bases. The J segment lost 4 bases and the V segment lost 8 bases, leaving 5 bases of the junction unmatched. The germline gives CDR1 WSHSY, CDR2 SAAADI. The CDR3 runs to 14 residues. CDR3 DNA sequence: TGCGCCAGCCTGAAGGGACAGGGGAATCAGCCCCAGCATTTT. Protein: CASLKGQGNQPQHF.

The gene calls are TRBV11-2 and TRBJ2-7; 9 nucleotides line up with TRBD2. CDR1 SGHAT and CDR2 FQNNGV come from the germline V gene. The CDR3 has 15 amino acids. V dropped 5 bases and J dropped 0; count of bases not matched to a gene: 5. The CDR3: CASSVTSGSSYEQYF. The CDR3 region has the DNA TGTGCCAGCAGCGTGACTAGCGGCTCCTCCTACGAGCAGTACTTC. Together with reference TRBV11-2 and TRBJ2-7, the CDR3 gives the full variable domain: EAGVAQSPRYKIIEKRQSVAFWCNPISGHATLYWYQQILGQGPKLLIQFQNNGVVDDSQLPKDRFSAERLKGVDSTLKIQPAKLEDSAVYLCASSVTSGSSYEQYFGPGTRLTVT.

The chain joins TRBV7-6 to TRBJ2-1; the match to TRBD1 covers 10 bases. The J segment lost 6 bases and the V segment lost 4 bases, leaving 6 bases of the junction unmatched. The CDR3 covers 15 residues. The germline V gene encodes CDR1 SGHVS and CDR2 FNYEAQ. CDR3 sequence: CASSSTGGFTNEQFF. CDR3 DNA: TGTGCCAGCAGCTCGACAGGGGGCTTCACCAATGAGCAGTTCTTC.

In DNA, the CDR3 is TGCGCCAGCAGCTTCGGACAGGGGGATACGCAGTATTTT. It encodes CASSFGQGDTQYF. The chain uses TRBV5-1 and TRBJ2-3; 9 bases agree with TRBD1. CDR1 and CDR2 (germline): SGHRS, YFSETQ. CDR3 length equals 13 residues. V was pared by 2 bases and J by 6 bases, with 1 base of the junction left unmatched.

The genes are TRBV2 and TRBJ2-5; D gene unclear. The CDR3 totals 14 residues. The V end was cut by 0 bases, the J end by 7 bases, with 12 bases between. The V gene's germline CDR1 is SNHLY and CDR2 FYNNEI. The CDR3 spells CASSEAATRRTQYF. DNA for the CDR3: TGTGCCAGCAGTGAAGCGGCGACCCGGCGGACCCAGTACTTC.

The chain recombines TRBV11-3 with TRBJ2-2; 8 positions match TRBD1. The CDR3 sequence is 16 residues long. The germline V gene has CDR1 SGHNT and CDR2 YENEEA. V lost 5 bases and J lost 1; bases outside the gene matches: 6. CDR3 in amino acids: CASSQSGGLNTGELFF. The CDR3 DNA sequence: TGTGCCAGCAGCCAATCAGGGGGCCTGAACACCGGGGAGCTGTTTTTT.

This chain joins TRBV5-1 and TRBJ2-5; 10 bases map to TRBD2. CDR1 and CDR2 from the germline V gene are SGHRS and YFSETQ. The trim removed 5 bases at V and 2 bases at J, leaving 3 bases unmatched. CDR3 length: 14 amino acids. The CDR3 DNA follows: TGCGCCAGCAGACCGGGACTAGCGCAAGAGACCCAGTACTTC. Encoded protein: CASRPGLAQETQYF.

This clone was counted a few times. The V call is TRBV2, the J call TRBJ2-1, with 9 bases lining up with TRBD2. Germline V gives CDR1 SNHLY, CDR2 FYNNEI. The V gene end was trimmed by 6 bases and the J gene end by 6 bases; junction bases not matched to a gene: 6. The CDR3 consists of 14 residues. The CDR3 DNA follows: TGTGCCAGCAGGGGGGGACTAGCCCCCAATGAGCAGTTCTTC. It translates to CASRGGLAPNEQFF.

The chain uses TRBV28 and TRBJ2-6, with D unclear. This CDR3 is built from 15 residues. The ends were cut back, 5 bases at V and 1 base at J, with 9 bases in the middle. From germline, CDR1 is MDHEN and CDR2 SYDVKM. CDR3 DNA sequence: TGTGCCAGCAGTCTGTCCTTATCTGGGGCCAACGTCCTGACTTTC. It codes for CASSLSLSGANVLTF.

The V gene is TRBV6-5, the J gene TRBJ2-3; D possibly corresponds to TRBD2 (5 bases). The CDR3 loop spans 15 amino acids. Trimming left V 4 bases short and J 2 bases short, with 13 bases between. The germline gives CDR1 MNHEY, CDR2 SVGAGI. CDR3 amino acids: CASSSARGYTDTQYF. The CDR3, as DNA: TGTGCCAGCAGTTCCGCCCGCGGGTACACAGATACGCAGTATTTT.

This chain links TRBV19 with TRBJ2-7, with 14 bases fitting TRBD2. CDR1 is LNHDA, CDR2 SQIVND, per germline (reference sequence). Trimming at V came to 6 bases and at J to 4 bases, leaving 11 bases not matched to a gene. The CDR3 covers 17 residues. Written as DNA, the CDR3 is TGTGCCAGTAGCCCAGGGGGACTAGCGGGAGATCTGTACGAGCAGTACTTC. Translated: CASSPGGLAGDLYEQYF.

The chain has TRBV7-7 and TRBJ2-1; 14 bases match TRBD2. Trimming cost V 5 bases and J 6 bases; bases outside gene matches: 6. This CDR3 comprises 16 residues. CDR1 and CDR2 from the germline V gene are SSHAT and FNYEAQ (reference sequence). The chain's CDR3 is CASSRGLAGGVNEQFF. In DNA form, the CDR3 reads TGTGCCAGCAGCCGCGGACTAGCGGGAGGTGTCAATGAGCAGTTCTTC.